The 19 T cell receptor beta chains presented below share a single source sample, sequenced in a study of T-cell reconstitution after alpha-beta-depleted transplantation in children. Preparation of the TCRbeta library used unique molecular identifiers. TCRdb independently ran MiXCR on the PCR reads; one entry per CDR3 protein. The data contain roughly 570,000 distinct CDR3 sequences, roughly a quarter of them singletons. Sequenced here: PBMCs, sampled before TCRalphabeta/CD19-depleted stem cell transplant. All receptors come from a boy under three years old with Wiskott-Aldrich syndrome, due to receive a stem cell transplant.

The rearrangement links TRBV12-3 or TRBV12-4 to TRBJ2-5, with 8 nucleotides matching TRBD2. This CDR3 is built from 15 residues. The ends lost 4 bases at V and 4 bases at J; junction bases unmatched: 8. In DNA form, the CDR3 reads TGTGCCAGCAGTTCCAGCGGGAGTAGGAGAGAGACCCAGTACTTC. It specifies CASSSSGSRRETQYF.

The CDR3 DNA follows: TGTGCCAGCAGTGTTCTGCGGGAGACCCAGTACTTC. This codes for CASSVLRETQYF. J is TRBJ2-5 and V is TRBV2; D unresolved. CDR1 is SNHLY, CDR2 FYNNEI, per germline. With 4 bases removed from V and 5 bases from J, the gap between germline ends came to 8 bases. The CDR3 runs to 12 residues.

The chain recombines TRBV28 with TRBJ1-1; unclear D gene. V was trimmed by 6 bases and J by 7 bases, leaving 12 bases between them. The germline gives CDR1 MDHEN, CDR2 SYDVKM. CDR3 length: 12 amino acids. As DNA, the CDR3 is TGTGCCAGCAGCCGACCACAGAGTGAAGCTTTCTTT. Translating it yields CASSRPQSEAFF.

The genes are TRBV5-1 and TRBJ2-1, with D tentatively TRBD1 or TRBD2 (6 bases each). Germline V gene lookup returns CDR1 SGHRS and CDR2 YFSETQ. The CDR3 has 16 residues. With 3 bases removed from V and 7 bases from J, the gap between germline ends came to 20 bases. CDR3 DNA sequence: TGCGCCAGCAGCTGGAGGACAGCCCTCAGCGGGAATGAGCAGTTCTTC. Translating gives CASSWRTALSGNEQFF.

This clonotype has only a few counts. The chain recombines TRBV10-2 with TRBJ2-7; perhaps TRBD2 as D (6 bases). This CDR3 region has 14 residues. V was trimmed by 3 bases and J by 6 bases, leaving 15 bases between them. Looked up from germline, CDR1 is WSHSY and CDR2 is SAAADI. The CDR3, as DNA: TGCGCCAGCAGTGAAATACTGGGAGGTTCCGAGCAGTACTTC. It translates to CASSEILGGSEQYF.

This clonotype has a handful of counts. The rearrangement links TRBV28 to TRBJ2-1; TRBD2 might be the D (5 bases). V shed 5 bases and J shed 3 bases, with 20 bases lying between them. Germline V gene lookup returns CDR1 MDHEN and CDR2 SYDVKM. The CDR3 runs to 17 residues. In DNA form, the CDR3 reads TGTGCCAGCAGTCCCACCCCCACTAGGACGCGCTACAATGAGCAGTTCTTC. Its translation is CASSPTPTRTRYNEQFF. Together with reference TRBV28 and TRBJ2-1, the CDR3 gives the full variable domain: DVKVTQSSRYLVKRTGEKVFLECVQDMDHENMFWYRQDPGLGLRLIYFSYDVKMKEKGDIPEGYSVSREKKERFSLILESASTNQTSMYLCASSPTPTRTRYNEQFFGPGTRLTVL.

Note on this clonotype: The limits of the CDR3 on the DNA are not certain, so only TCRdb's listed CDR3 is given. The chain couples TRBV7-2 to TRBJ2-3; TRBD1 reflects the table's D call only, with no check against the DNA. 13 amino acids form the CDR3, both terminal residues included. Germline V gene data show CDR1 as SGHTA and CDR2 as FQGNSA. This CDR3 is CASSLVGTGTCYF.

The chain carries TRBV6-4 and TRBJ2-5; 12 bases line up with TRBD2. Germline CDR1 reads MRHNA; CDR2 reads SNTAGT. The CDR3 runs 14 residues. Germline trimming cut 4 bases from V and 5 bases from J; bases unmatched to any gene: 2. CDR3 DNA: TGTGCCAGCAGTGCCGGGACTAGCGGGGAGACCCAGTACTTC. Translated: CASSAGTSGETQYF.

Concerning this clonotype itself: One end of the junction is discordant with germline, which a read error may explain. The chain is built from TRBV6-2 or TRBV6-3 and TRBJ1-5; D remains unclear. This CDR3 has 12 amino acids. Germline-derived CDR1 and CDR2 are MNHEY and SVGEGT. CDR3 coding DNA: TGTGCCAACAGTTTACGGCCTCAGCCCCAGCATTTT. This sequence encodes CANSLRPQPQHF.

This clonotype was seen only a few times. The chain links TRBV5-1 to TRBJ2-1, with unresolved D. Looked up from germline, CDR1 is SGHRS and CDR2 is YFSETQ. V lost 0 bases, J lost 10 bases, and 14 bases lay in between. CDR3 length: 14 residues. This CDR3 is CASSLGPLTSEQFF. Here the CDR3 DNA reads TGCGCCAGCAGCTTGGGCCCCTTGACTTCGGAGCAGTTCTTC. Full variable domain (remainder filled in from reference TRBV5-1 and TRBJ2-1): KAGVTQTPRYLIKTRGQQVTLSCSPISGHRSVSWYQQTPGQGLQFLFEYFSETQRNKGNFPGRFSGRQFSNSRSEMNVSTLELGDSALYLCASSLGPLTSEQFFGPGTRLTVL.

This clonotype was detected a few times. V usage is TRBV7-7 and J usage is TRBJ2-1, with TRBD1 identical over 9 bases. Looked up from germline, CDR1 is SSHAT and CDR2 is FNYEAQ (reference sequence). The CDR3 has 16 amino acids. V lost 6 bases, J lost 8 bases, and 14 bases stayed unmatched. The CDR3 spells CASSPSPGQGRYEQFF. The DNA for the CDR3 is TGTGCCAGCAGTCCCTCACCGGGACAGGGTCGGTATGAGCAGTTCTTC.

Concerning this clonotype: The germline gene is not matched at one end of the junction; a read error may be the cause. V and J are TRBV5-1 and TRBJ1-1; D perhaps matches TRBD1 (6 bases). The germline CDR1 and CDR2 sequences are SGHRS and YFSETQ. This CDR3 region has 14 residues. CDR3 amino acids: CASSLLRGSTEAFF. The CDR3, as DNA: TGCGCCAGCAGCTTGCTTAGGGGGAGCACTGAAGCTTTCTTC. The entire variable domain, with the rest obtained from reference TRBV5-1 and TRBJ1-1, is as follows: KAGVTQTPRYLIKTRGQQVTLSCSPISGHRSVSWYQQTPGQGLQFLFEYFSETQRNKGNFPGRFSGRQFSNSRSEMNVSTLELGDSALYLCASSLLRGSTEAFFGQGTRLTVV.

This clonotype was detected a few times. This rearrangement joins TRBV5-6 to TRBJ1-5; possible D gene TRBD1, 6 bases. This CDR3 has 13 residues. Trimming removed 4 bases at V and 7 bases at J, with 12 bases between. Germline CDR1 SGHDT, CDR2 YYEEEE. The chain's CDR3 is CASSIRGGQPQHF. DNA for the CDR3: TGTGCCAGCAGCATCAGGGGAGGACAGCCCCAGCATTTT.

The J gene is TRBJ2-4, the V gene TRBV6-5; D call uncertain. CDR1 is MNHEY and CDR2 is SVGAGI in the germline V gene. The CDR3 sequence is 12 residues long. V lost 4 bases, J lost 4 bases, and 5 bases lay in between. The CDR3 nucleotides read TGTGCCAGCAGTTCCAGGAAAAACATTCAGTACTTC. As protein: CASSSRKNIQYF.

The V gene is TRBV20-1, the J gene TRBJ2-3; the match to TRBD2 covers 7 bases. Trimming took 0 bases from V and 2 from J; bases not matched to a gene: 11. CDR1 DFQATT and CDR2 SNEGSKA come from the germline V gene (reference sequence). The length of the CDR3 is 17 residues. The CDR3 spells CSARDPRPSGYTDTQYF. The CDR3 DNA reads as TGCAGTGCTAGAGATCCCCGGCCTAGCGGATACACAGATACGCAGTATTTT.

This chain links TRBV20-1 with TRBJ2-1; the D call may be TRBD1 or TRBD2 (5 bases each). In germline, CDR1 is DFQATT, CDR2 SNEGSKA (reference sequence). Trimming removed 3 bases at V and 7 bases at J, with 16 bases between. CDR3 length: 14 amino acids. The CDR3 is CSARYGTPSNEQFF. The CDR3 DNA follows: TGCAGTGCTAGGTACGGGACCCCTAGTAATGAGCAGTTCTTC.

The chain is built from TRBV20-1 and TRBJ2-3; TRBD2 agrees at 13 bases. Germline V gives CDR1 DFQATT, CDR2 SNEGSKA (reference sequence). V lost 5 bases, J lost 6 bases, and 8 bases stayed unmatched. The CDR3 contains 15 residues. The CDR3, as DNA: TGCAGTGCTGTCCCACTAGCGGGAGGGATGGATACGCAGTATTTT. This encodes CSAVPLAGGMDTQYF.

A few counts support this clonotype. V and J are TRBV28 and TRBJ2-7; 7 bases are shared with TRBD2. Germline V gene data show CDR1 as MDHEN and CDR2 as SYDVKM. The CDR3 is 14 amino acids. The V gene end was trimmed by 4 bases and the J gene end by 3 bases; junction bases not matched to a gene: 6. The CDR3 spells CASSSPSGFYEQYF. CDR3 DNA: TGTGCCAGCAGTTCCCCTAGCGGATTCTACGAGCAGTACTTC.

This clonotype has a handful of counts. This chain connects TRBV12-3 or TRBV12-4 to TRBJ1-4, with unresolved D. The V end was cut by 3 bases, the J end by 0 bases, with 8 bases between. The CDR3 is 15 residues long. The CDR3 protein is CASSFTGATNEKLFF. The CDR3, as DNA: TGTGCCAGCAGTTTTACTGGAGCAACTAATGAAAAACTGTTTTTT.